What follows are 20 T cell receptor beta chains derived from one specimen sequenced in a study of T cell responses to AZD1222 COVID-19 vaccine. Produced via immunoSEQ multiplex PCR; TCRdb's table is partial and in-frame only. The data contain about 150,000 clones, almost 85% of them singletons. Specimen: peripheral blood, collected 28 days after the second dose of the MenACWY control vaccine. Receptors were obtained from an adult who received the MenACWY meningococcal vaccine as a control.

The rearrangement links TRBV2 to TRBJ1-2; unclear D gene. CDR3 length: 12 amino acids. Trimming removed 7 bases at V and 4 bases at J, with 10 bases between. The germline V gene has CDR1 SNHLY and CDR2 FYNNEI. This chain's CDR3 is CASKGAAYGYTF. The CDR3 DNA follows: TGTGCCAGCAAAGGCGCCGCCTATGGCTACACCTTC.

The V gene is TRBV12-5, the J gene TRBJ1-2; the D is unclear. CDR1 LGHNT and CDR2 FRNRAP come from the germline V gene. This CDR3 is 13 amino acids long. V lost 0 bases and J 11 bases, leaving 13 bases between the germline ends. CDR3 coding DNA: TGTGCTAGTGGTTTGGTAGGAAACGGCCGATACACCTTC. Protein: CASGLVGNGRYTF. The full variable domain, rest sourced from reference TRBV12-5 and TRBJ1-2, is DARVTQTPRHKVTEMGQEVTMRCQPILGHNTVFWYRQTMMQGLELLAYFRNRAPLDDSGMPKDRFSAEMPDATLATLKIQPSEPRDSAVYFCASGLVGNGRYTFGSGTRLTVV.

The chain uses TRBV5-4 and TRBJ2-3; no clear D. The V and J ends lost 0 bases and 2 bases respectively, with 4 bases between them. CDR1 is SGHNT, CDR2 YYREEE, per germline (reference sequence). The length of the CDR3 is 13 residues. CDR3: CASSLDSTDTQYF. Here the CDR3 DNA reads TGTGCCAGCAGCTTGGATTCCACAGATACGCAGTATTTT.

This chain uses TRBV19 with TRBJ1-2, with a tentative D call TRBD1 (6 bases). CDR1 LNHDA and CDR2 SQIVND come from the germline V gene (reference sequence). V lost 6 bases, J lost 5 bases, and 16 bases lay in between. CDR3 size: 14 residues. The DNA for the CDR3 is TGTGCCAGTAGGGGTACAGGGACCAGATATGGCTACACCTTC. Translated, it gives CASRGTGTRYGYTF. The variable domain in full, completed from reference TRBV19 and TRBJ1-2, reads DGGITQSPKYLFRKEGQNVTLSCEQNLNHDAMYWYRQDPGQGLRLIYYSQIVNDFQKGDIAEGYSVSREKKESFPLTVTSAQKNPTAFYLCASRGTGTRYGYTFGSGTRLTVV.

The rearrangement joins TRBV9 to TRBJ2-2; D gene ambiguous. Looked up from germline, CDR1 is SGDLS and CDR2 is YYNGEE. The CDR3 runs 12 residues. V gave up 2 bases and J gave up 7 bases, with 6 bases separating them. As DNA, the CDR3 is TGTGCCAGCAGCGTCCGACTCGGGGAGCTGTTTTTT. This encodes CASSVRLGELFF. Drawing the rest from reference TRBV9 and TRBJ2-2, the complete variable domain is DSGVTQTPKHLITATGQRVTLRCSPRSGDLSVYWYQQSLDQGLQFLIQYYNGEERAKGNILERFSAQQFPDLHSELNLSSLELGDSALYFCASSVRLGELFFGEGSRLTVL.

The table lists this clone with a count of one. The rearrangement joins TRBV13 to TRBJ2-2; no firm D call. Germline lookup yields CDR1 PRHDT and CDR2 FYEKMQ (reference sequence). V shed 1 base and J shed 1 base, with 7 bases lying between them. CDR3 length: 15 amino acids. The CDR3 DNA is TGTGCCAGCAGCTTAGAAGGCAGGAACACCGGGGAGCTGTTTTTT. Translating it yields CASSLEGRNTGELFF.

The rearrangement uses TRBV5-8 and TRBJ1-1; 7 positions agree with TRBD1. CDR3 length equals 14 residues. J gave up 2 bases and V 2 bases, and 3 bases lay outside the gene matches. Germline assignment: CDR1 SGHTS and CDR2 YDEGEE. The CDR3 region is CASSLDRANTEAFF. The CDR3 DNA reads TGTGCCAGCAGCTTAGACAGGGCTAACACTGAAGCTTTCTTT. Together with reference TRBV5-8 and TRBJ1-1, the CDR3 gives the full variable domain: EAGVTQSPTHLIKTRGQQATLRCSPISGHTSVYWYQQALGLGLQFLLWYDEGEERNRGNFPPRFSGRQFPNYSSELNVNALELEDSALYLCASSLDRANTEAFFGQGTRLTVV.

This chain uses TRBV28 with TRBJ2-5; TRBD1 might be the D (5 bases). Germline CDR1 and CDR2: MDHEN and SYDVKM. Trimming pared 5 bases from V and 5 bases from J, leaving 12 bases between. The CDR3 sequence is 13 residues long. The CDR3 region has the DNA TGTGCCAGCAGTGACCCAGGGTGGGAGACCCAGTACTTC. This translates into CASSDPGWETQYF. Together with reference TRBV28 and TRBJ2-5, the CDR3 gives the full variable domain: DVKVTQSSRYLVKRTGEKVFLECVQDMDHENMFWYRQDPGLGLRLIYFSYDVKMKEKGDIPEGYSVSREKKERFSLILESASTNQTSMYLCASSDPGWETQYFGPGTRLLVL.

The chain uses TRBV24-1 and TRBJ2-3, with 7 nucleotides matching TRBD1. The CDR3 extends over 17 amino acids. V shed 5 bases and J 1 base; nucleotides not matched to a gene: 11. Germline assignment: CDR1 KGHDR and CDR2 SFDVKD. CDR3 protein: CATSGSETGYGTDTQYF. The DNA of the CDR3 is TGTGCCACCAGTGGCTCGGAGACAGGGTACGGCACAGATACGCAGTATTTT.

The rearrangement links TRBV5-6 to TRBJ2-1; a possible D gene is TRBD2 (6 bases). Germline CDR1 and CDR2: SGHDT and YYEEEE. Trimming took 5 bases from V and 0 from J, leaving 12 bases between them. This CDR3 has 15 residues. CDR3 loop: CASRWAGTSYNEQFF. The DNA of the CDR3 is TGTGCCAGCAGATGGGCGGGGACCTCCTACAATGAGCAGTTCTTC. The whole variable domain, remainder taken from reference TRBV5-6 and TRBJ2-1, is DAGVTQSPTHLIKTRGQQVTLRCSPKSGHDTVSWYQQALGQGPQFIFQYYEEEERQRGNFPDRFSGHQFPNYSSELNVNALLLGDSALYLCASRWAGTSYNEQFFGPGTRLTVL.

The V call is TRBV6-5, the J call TRBJ2-2, with D tentatively TRBD1 or TRBD2 (5 bases each). Trimming removed 2 bases from V and 7 bases from J, with 14 bases in between. CDR3 length equals 15 residues. Germline CDR1 is MNHEY and CDR2 is SVGAGI. As DNA, the CDR3 is TGTGCCAGCAGTTACGATCCGGGACGGGGCGGGGAGCTGTTTTTT. This translates into CASSYDPGRGGELFF.

This clone was detected a few times. For the CDR3, the DNA is TGTGCCAGCAGCTCCATTTTGGCCAGGGGAAGGGAGACCCAGTACTTC. Translated: CASSSILARGRETQYF. The chain couples TRBV7-9 to TRBJ2-5; TRBD1 might be the D (6 bases). CDR1 and CDR2 from the germline V gene are SEHNR and FQNEAQ (reference sequence). CDR3 length: 16 amino acids. V was pared by 4 bases and J by 5 bases, with 20 bases between.

The chain couples TRBV28 to TRBJ1-4; D is perhaps TRBD1 (6 bases). The germline V and J ends were trimmed by 6 bases and 3 bases, with 11 bases remaining between them. The germline V gene has CDR1 MDHEN and CDR2 SYDVKM. The CDR3 length is 14 residues. The CDR3, as DNA: TGTGCCAGCAGACCAGGGGATTCTAATGAAAAACTGTTTTTT. This encodes CASRPGDSNEKLFF.

This clone was picked up one time. The chain uses TRBV7-2 and TRBJ2-7; TRBD2 agrees at 9 bases. Trimming at V came to 5 bases and at J to 3 bases, leaving 11 bases not matched to a gene. The CDR3 totals 16 residues. Germline V lookup: CDR1 SGHTA, CDR2 FQGNSA. CDR3 bases: TGTGCCAGCAGCCCCGCTTGGAGCGGGAGGCTCTACGAGCAGTACTTC. Its protein product is CASSPAWSGRLYEQYF. Filled out from reference TRBV7-2 and TRBJ2-7, the complete variable domain reads GAGVSQSPSNKVTEKGKDVELRCDPISGHTALYWYRQSLGQGLEFLIYFQGNSAPDKSGLPSDRFSAERTGGSVSTLTIQRTQQEDSAVYLCASSPAWSGRLYEQYFGPGTRLTVT.

The V call is TRBV7-2, the J call TRBJ2-2; a weak D match, TRBD1 (6 bases). Trimming stripped 0 bases from V and 5 bases from J, with 7 bases between. This CDR3 is built from 14 residues. From germline, CDR1 is SGHTA and CDR2 FQGNSA. CDR3 in amino acids: CASSLAQGTGELFF. CDR3 coding DNA: TGTGCCAGCAGCTTAGCTCAGGGGACCGGGGAGCTGTTTTTT.

This chain uses TRBV5-1 with TRBJ1-4, with no clear D. Trimming shortened V by 5 bases and J by 4 bases, and 6 bases separated the two germline ends. The germline gives CDR1 SGHRS, CDR2 YFSETQ. The CDR3 is made up of 12 amino acids. CDR3 coding DNA: TGCGCCAGCAGGCATTATAATGAAAAACTGTTTTTT. Encoded protein: CASRHYNEKLFF.

The chain uses TRBV11-2 and TRBJ1-2, with a weak D call TRBD1 (5 bases). CDR1 and CDR2 from the germline V gene are SGHAT and FQNNGV. This CDR3 region has 14 residues. The V and J ends lost 1 base and 4 bases respectively, with 10 bases between them. Here the CDR3 reads CASSLGTGAYGYTF. DNA for the CDR3: TGTGCCAGCAGCTTAGGTACAGGCGCCTATGGCTACACCTTC.

This clone was seen more than once but under ten times. The rearrangement joins TRBV7-9 to TRBJ1-2; tentative D call: TRBD1 (6 bases). Germline values: CDR1 SEHNR, CDR2 FQNEAQ (reference sequence). The CDR3 contains 12 residues. The V end was cut by 4 bases, the J end by 5 bases, with 8 bases between. The CDR3 DNA is TGTGCCAGCAGCTCACAGGGTTATGGCTACACCTTC. This encodes CASSSQGYGYTF.

V is TRBV3-1 (or the pseudogene TRBV3-2) and J is TRBJ1-5; D may be TRBD1 (5 bases). Trimming took off 0 bases at V and 0 bases at J, with 9 bases between the two ends. Per germline, CDR1 LGHDT and CDR2 YNNKEL (reference sequence). The CDR3 sequence is 16 residues long. CDR3 DNA: TGTGCCAGCAGCCAAGATCCCGGGGGTAGCAATCAGCCCCAGCATTTT. This encodes CASSQDPGGSNQPQHF.

This chain uses TRBV29-1 with TRBJ1-2; TRBD1 matches 10 bases. V lost 6 bases and J lost 3; bases outside the gene matches: 7. CDR1 SQVTM and CDR2 ANQGSEA come from the germline V gene. The CDR3 sequence is 14 residues long. This chain's CDR3 is CSVLVGTGDYGYTF. The CDR3 coding sequence is TGCAGCGTCCTAGTGGGGACAGGGGACTATGGCTACACCTTC.